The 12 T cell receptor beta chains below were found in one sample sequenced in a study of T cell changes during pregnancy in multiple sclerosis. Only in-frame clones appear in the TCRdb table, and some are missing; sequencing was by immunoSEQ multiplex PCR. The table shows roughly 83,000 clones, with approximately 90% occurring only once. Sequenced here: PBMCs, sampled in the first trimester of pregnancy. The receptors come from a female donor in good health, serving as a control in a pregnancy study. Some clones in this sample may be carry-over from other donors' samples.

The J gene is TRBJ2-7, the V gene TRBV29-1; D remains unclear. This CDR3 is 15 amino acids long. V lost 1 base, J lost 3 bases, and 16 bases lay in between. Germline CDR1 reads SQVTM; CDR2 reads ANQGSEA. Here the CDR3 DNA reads TGCAGCGTTGAAGTGTGGAGCCTTGTGGGCTACGAGCAGTACTTC. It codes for CSVEVWSLVGYEQYF.

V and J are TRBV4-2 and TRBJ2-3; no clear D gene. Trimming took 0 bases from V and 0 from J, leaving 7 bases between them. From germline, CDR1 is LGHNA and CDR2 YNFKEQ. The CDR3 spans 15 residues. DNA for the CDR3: TGTGCCAGCAGCCAAGATTGGGCTAGCACAGATACGCAGTATTTT. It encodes CASSQDWASTDTQYF.

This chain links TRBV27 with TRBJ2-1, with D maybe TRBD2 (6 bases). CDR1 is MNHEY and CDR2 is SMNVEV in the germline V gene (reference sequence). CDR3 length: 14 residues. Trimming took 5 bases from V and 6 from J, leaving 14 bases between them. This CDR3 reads CASSALAVSNEQFF. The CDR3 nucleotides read TGTGCCAGCAGTGCACTAGCTGTTTCCAATGAGCAGTTCTTC.

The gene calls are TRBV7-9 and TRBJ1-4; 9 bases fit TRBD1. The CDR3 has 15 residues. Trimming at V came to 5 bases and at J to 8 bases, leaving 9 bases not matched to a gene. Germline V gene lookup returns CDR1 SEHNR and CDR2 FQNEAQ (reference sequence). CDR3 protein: CASSPRTDRGEKLFF. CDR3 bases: TGTGCCAGCAGCCCACGAACTGACAGGGGGGAAAAACTGTTTTTT. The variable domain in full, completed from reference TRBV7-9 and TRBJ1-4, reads DTGVSQNPRHKITKRGQNVTFRCDPISEHNRLYWYRQTLGQGPEFLTYFQNEAQLEKSRLLSDRFSAERPKGSFSTLEIQRTEQGDSAMYLCASSPRTDRGEKLFFGSGTQLSVL.

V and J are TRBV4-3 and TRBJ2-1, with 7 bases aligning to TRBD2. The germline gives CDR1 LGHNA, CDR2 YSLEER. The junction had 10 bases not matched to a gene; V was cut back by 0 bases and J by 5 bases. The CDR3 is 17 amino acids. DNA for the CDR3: TGCGCCAGCAGCCAAGACTGGAGGCTAGCGGATAACAATGAGCAGTTCTTC. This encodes CASSQDWRLADNNEQFF.

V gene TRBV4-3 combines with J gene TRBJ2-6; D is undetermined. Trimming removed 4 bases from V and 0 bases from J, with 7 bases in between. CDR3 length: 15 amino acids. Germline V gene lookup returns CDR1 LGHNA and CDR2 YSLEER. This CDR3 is CASSPRSSGANVLTF. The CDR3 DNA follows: TGCGCCAGCAGCCCAAGGAGCTCTGGGGCCAACGTCCTGACTTTC.

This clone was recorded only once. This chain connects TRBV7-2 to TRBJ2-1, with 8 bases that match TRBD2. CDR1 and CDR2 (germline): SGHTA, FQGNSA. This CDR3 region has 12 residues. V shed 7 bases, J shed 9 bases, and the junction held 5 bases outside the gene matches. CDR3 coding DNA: TGTGCCAGCATTCTGGCGGGAGGTGAGCAGTTCTTC. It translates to CASILAGGEQFF.

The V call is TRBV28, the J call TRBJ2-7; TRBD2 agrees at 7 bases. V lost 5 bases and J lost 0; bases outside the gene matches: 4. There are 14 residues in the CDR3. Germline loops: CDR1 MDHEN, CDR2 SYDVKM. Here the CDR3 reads CASSLTGGSYEQYF. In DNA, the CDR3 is TGTGCCAGCAGTCTTACGGGGGGCTCCTACGAGCAGTACTTC.

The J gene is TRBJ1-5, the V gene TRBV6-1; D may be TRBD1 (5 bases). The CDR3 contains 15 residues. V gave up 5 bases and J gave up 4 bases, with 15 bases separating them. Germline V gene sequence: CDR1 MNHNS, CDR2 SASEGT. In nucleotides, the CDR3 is TGTGCCAGCAGTATACGGGACGGGGGAAATCAGCCCCAGCATTTT. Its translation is CASSIRDGGNQPQHF.

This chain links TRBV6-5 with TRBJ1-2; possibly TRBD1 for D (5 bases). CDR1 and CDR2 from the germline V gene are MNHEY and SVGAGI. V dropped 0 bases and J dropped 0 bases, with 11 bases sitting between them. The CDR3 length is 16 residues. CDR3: CASSYSGRAANYGYTF. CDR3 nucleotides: TGTGCCAGCAGTTACTCAGGCAGGGCCGCTAACTATGGCTACACCTTC.

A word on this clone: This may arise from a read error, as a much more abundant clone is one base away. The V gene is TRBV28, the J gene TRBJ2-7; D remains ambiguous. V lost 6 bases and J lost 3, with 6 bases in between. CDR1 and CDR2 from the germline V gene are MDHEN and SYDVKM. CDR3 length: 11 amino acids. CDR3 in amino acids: CASRSLYEQYF. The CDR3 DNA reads TGTGCCAGCAGGTCCCTCTACGAGCAGTACTTC.

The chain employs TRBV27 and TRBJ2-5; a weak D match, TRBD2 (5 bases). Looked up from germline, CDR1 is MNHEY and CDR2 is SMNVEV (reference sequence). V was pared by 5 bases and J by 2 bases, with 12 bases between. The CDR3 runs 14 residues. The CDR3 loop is CASSPLDWQETQYF. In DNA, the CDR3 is TGTGCCAGCAGTCCCCTGGACTGGCAAGAGACCCAGTACTTC.